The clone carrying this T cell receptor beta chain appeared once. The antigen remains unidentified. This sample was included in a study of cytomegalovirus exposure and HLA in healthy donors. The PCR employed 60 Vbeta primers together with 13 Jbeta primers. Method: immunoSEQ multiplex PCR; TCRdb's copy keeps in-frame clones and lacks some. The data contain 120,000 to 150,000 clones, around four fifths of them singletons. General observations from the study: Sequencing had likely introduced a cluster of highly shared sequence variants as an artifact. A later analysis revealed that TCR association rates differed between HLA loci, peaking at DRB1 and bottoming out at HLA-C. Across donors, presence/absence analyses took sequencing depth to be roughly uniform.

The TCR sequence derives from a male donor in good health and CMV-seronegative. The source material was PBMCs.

This chain's CDR3 is CASSALSGTGLGGEQFF. The CDR3 DNA reads as TGTGCCAGCAGCGCCCTCTCCGGGACAGGGCTTGGTGGTGAGCAGTTCTTC. V usage is TRBV9 and J usage is TRBJ2-1, with 9 nucleotides matching TRBD1. Germline CDR1 is SGDLS and CDR2 is YYNGEE. The junction had 16 bases not matched to a gene; V was cut back by 3 bases and J by 9 bases. The CDR3 extends over 17 amino acids.